Below are 4 T cell receptor beta chains sequenced from a single sample in a study of cytomegalovirus exposure and HLA in healthy donors. The PCR was carried out with 60 Vbeta primers and 13 Jbeta primers. The protocol was immunoSEQ multiplex PCR, while the TCRdb copy is restricted to in-frame clones and leaves out a portion. The sample has 180,000 or so clones, approximately 85% seen once; the top ten hold around 6%. Sequences were obtained from PBMCs. These receptors came from a woman in her forties or fifties in good health and CMV-seropositive.

This chain connects TRBV10-3 to TRBJ1-1; D is unresolved. Germline-derived CDR1 and CDR2 are ENHRY and SYGVKD. Trimming cost V 10 bases and J 2 bases, with 20 bases left between them. CDR3 length equals 15 residues. DNA of the CDR3: TGTGCCACCACCGAGCTTGGACGGGAAAACACTGAAGCTTTCTTT. Protein product: CATTELGRENTEAFF.

The chain is built from TRBV18 and TRBJ2-5; the D gene is possibly TRBD2 (6 bases). This CDR3 has 13 amino acids. Deletions cut 4 bases from V and 0 bases from J, with 6 bases between. Germline values: CDR1 KGHSH, CDR2 LQKENI. The chain's CDR3 is CASSRDYQETQYF. The CDR3 coding sequence is TGTGCCAGCTCACGGGACTACCAAGAGACCCAGTACTTC. Full variable domain (missing parts from reference TRBV18 and TRBJ2-5): NAGVMQNPRHLVRRRGQEARLRCSPMKGHSHVYWYRQLPEEGLKFMVYLQKENIIDESGMPKERFSAEFPKEGPSILRIQQVVRGDSAAYFCASSRDYQETQYFGPGTRLLVL.

J is TRBJ2-2 and V is TRBV29-1; 8 nucleotides align to TRBD2. The CDR3 spans 16 residues. The V segment lost 7 bases and the J segment 2 bases; nucleotides outside the gene matches: 12. Germline CDR1 reads SQVTM; CDR2 reads ANQGSEA. This CDR3 reads CSAQRESLFNTGELFF. CDR3 coding DNA: TGCAGCGCACAGCGGGAGTCCCTCTTTAACACCGGGGAGCTGTTTTTT.

The chain recombines TRBV19 with TRBJ2-7; possible D gene TRBD2, 5 bases. V shed 9 bases and J shed 5 bases, with 17 bases lying between them. This CDR3 has 13 residues. Germline CDR1 is LNHDA and CDR2 is SQIVND (reference sequence). CDR3 loop: CASSGGPTNEQYF. The CDR3 DNA reads as TGTGCCAGCAGTGGAGGCCCTACCAACGAGCAGTACTTC.